The T cell receptor (beta chain) under discussion was sequenced for a study of CD8 T cells in Susac syndrome. The RNA, about 0.5 to 1 ug, was put through reverse transcription using random hexamers. immunoSEQ multiplex PCR amplified TCR beta CDR3 across 54 Vbeta, 13 Jbeta. MiXCR was run by TCRdb on the immunoSEQ multiplex PCR reads, yielding one entry per CDR3 protein. The repertoire includes 200,000 to 250,000 distinct CDR3 sequences, 95% of them detected once, and 0.075% to 0.095% sits in the top ten. From blood CD8+ and CD4+ T cells, TCR beta sequences were generated. The sequencing input was CD4+ T cells from PBMCs. The source is a human donor with multiple sclerosis.

Here the CDR3 reads CASSSRDGYLREQYF. The CDR3 nucleotides read TGTGCCAGCAGCTCCCGGGACGGTTACCTACGGGAGCAGTACTTC. The chain joins TRBV7-9 to TRBJ2-7; D is possibly TRBD1 or TRBD2 (5 bases each). This CDR3 region has 15 residues. The V end was cut by 4 bases, the J end by 7 bases, with 20 bases between. Germline assignment: CDR1 SEHNR and CDR2 FQNEAQ (reference sequence).